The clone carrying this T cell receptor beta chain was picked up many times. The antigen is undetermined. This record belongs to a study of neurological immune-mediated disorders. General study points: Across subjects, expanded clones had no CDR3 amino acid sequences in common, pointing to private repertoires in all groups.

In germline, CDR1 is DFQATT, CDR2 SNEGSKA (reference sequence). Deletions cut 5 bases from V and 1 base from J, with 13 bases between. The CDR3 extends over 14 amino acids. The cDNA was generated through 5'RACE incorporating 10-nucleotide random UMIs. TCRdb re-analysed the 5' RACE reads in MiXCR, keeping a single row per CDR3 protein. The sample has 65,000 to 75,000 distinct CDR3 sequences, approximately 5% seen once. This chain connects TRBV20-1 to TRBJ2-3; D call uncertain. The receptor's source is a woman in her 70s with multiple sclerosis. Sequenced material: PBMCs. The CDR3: CSAFGRVRTDTQYF. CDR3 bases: TGCAGTGCTTTCGGACGGGTCCGCACAGATACGCAGTATTTT.